This T cell receptor beta chain was obtained from a study of beta chain features in type 1 diabetes. Germline-derived CDR1 and CDR2 are MGHDK and SYGVNS. The CDR3 extends over 14 amino acids. V was trimmed by 4 bases and J by 2 bases, leaving 6 bases between them. Study outcomes and limitations: More deletions and fewer insertions at VDJ junctions were found in patients with type 1 diabetes.

CD4+ cells of the naive, central memory, regulatory and stem cell-like memory types were sorted via CD45RO/CCR7/CD25/CD127/CD95/CD27. TCRB transcripts that were expressed got sequenced, as all of the isolated RNA had been reverse transcribed. Sequencing used immunoSEQ multiplex PCR; TCRdb keeps in-frame clones, though not all of them. The data show about 900,000 clones, 15% to 20% seen once. A word on this clone: Its antigen is not known.

The sample taken for sequencing was naive CD4+ T cells from blood. The receptor comes from a woman aged 18-29 years in good health. The chain carries TRBV25-1 and TRBJ2-6, with D unresolved. Here the CDR3 reads CASSASTGANVLTF. The CDR3 region has the DNA TGTGCCAGCAGTGCGTCGACTGGGGCCAACGTCCTGACTTTC.